The 6 T cell receptor beta chains given below trace back to one sample, sequenced in a study of CD8+ T cells in alopecia areata. It was cDNA, reverse transcribed from extracted RNA, that served as the sequencing template. Assay: immunoSEQ multiplex PCR; the TCRdb copy retains only in-frame clones and omits some. This table has 140,000 to 150,000 clones, 51% appearing once. The sample in question was CD4+ T cells sorted from blood, obtained at week 0. The receptors here all came from a human donor with alopecia areata.

V usage is TRBV28 and J usage is TRBJ2-1; D call uncertain. Trimming cost V 10 bases and J 7 bases, with 11 bases left between them. The CDR3 contains 11 residues. Looked up from germline, CDR1 is MDHEN and CDR2 is SYDVKM. The CDR3 region has the DNA TGTGCCACCCGGAACTGGAATGAGCAGTTCTTC. It translates to CATRNWNEQFF.

This clone was seen a handful of times. The chain couples TRBV5-1 to TRBJ2-7, with 7 bases matching TRBD1. Losses at the gene ends were 0 bases for V and 6 bases for J; bases not matched to a gene: 6. The CDR3 sequence is 14 residues long. Germline CDR1 SGHRS, CDR2 YFSETQ. CDR3 bases: TGCGCCAGCAGCTTGGGGACAGGCGTAGGCGAGCAGTACTTC. It codes for CASSLGTGVGEQYF.

The CDR3 protein is CSVVAGLTYNEQFF. The CDR3 coding sequence is TGCAGCGTGGTAGCGGGTCTCACCTACAATGAGCAGTTCTTC. The V call is TRBV29-1, the J call TRBJ2-1; 7 bases are shared with TRBD2. V lost 6 bases to trimming and J lost 2 bases; unmatched junction nucleotides: 7. This CDR3 has 14 residues. The germline CDR1 and CDR2 sequences are SQVTM and ANQGSEA.

A few counts support this clone. V is TRBV29-1 and J is TRBJ2-5; 9 positions agree with TRBD2. V lost 5 bases and J lost 4; bases outside the gene matches: 5. This CDR3 contains 13 residues. CDR1 SQVTM and CDR2 ANQGSEA come from the germline V gene. Written as DNA, the CDR3 is TGCAGCGTTCGCGGGAGGGCTGGAGAGACCCAGTACTTC. Amino acids: CSVRGRAGETQYF. Full variable domain (remainder filled in from reference TRBV29-1 and TRBJ2-5): SAVISQKPSRDICQRGTSLTIQCQVDSQVTMMFWYRQQPGQSLTLIATANQGSEATYESGFVIDKFPISRPNLTFSTLTVSNMSPEDSSIYLCSVRGRAGETQYFGPGTRLLVL.

The V gene is TRBV30, the J gene TRBJ2-6, with a possible D match to TRBD2 (6 bases). Germline V CDR1 and CDR2: GTSNPN, SVGIG (reference sequence). This CDR3 contains 17 residues. Trimming cost V 6 bases and J 4 bases, with 22 bases left between them. The CDR3: CACTSTSRTSGANVLTF. CDR3 in DNA: TGTGCCTGTACTTCCACTAGCAGGACCTCCGGGGCCAACGTCCTGACTTTC.

J is TRBJ1-1 and V is TRBV29-1; 7 nucleotides match TRBD1. The ends lost 4 bases at V and 5 bases at J; junction bases unmatched: 7. CDR1 and CDR2 (germline): SQVTM, ANQGSEA. The CDR3 loop spans 13 amino acids. CDR3 amino acids: CSVGQGGQTEAFF. DNA for the CDR3: TGCAGCGTTGGACAGGGCGGCCAGACTGAAGCTTTCTTT.